Following are 10 T cell receptor beta chains from one sample sequenced in a study of OX40 agonist ivuxolimab in advanced cancers. Only in-frame clones appear in the TCRdb table, and some are missing; sequencing was by immunoSEQ multiplex PCR. The data show some 74,000 clones, approximately 92% seen once. Sequenced material: CD4+ or CD8+ T cells sorted from blood, taken in a trial of the OX40 agonist ivuxolimab. These receptors came from an adult with an advanced solid tumor such as melanoma, head and neck, liver or kidney cancer.

V is TRBV28 and J is TRBJ2-7; 8 bases map to TRBD1. Trimming at V came to 7 bases and at J to 3 bases, leaving 17 bases not matched to a gene. CDR1 and CDR2 from the germline V gene are MDHEN and SYDVKM. This CDR3 has 17 amino acids. The CDR3 loop reads CASTSQGAGGRLYEQYF. The CDR3 DNA reads TGTGCCAGCACCTCTCAGGGGGCAGGGGGACGCCTCTACGAGCAGTACTTC.

This rearrangement joins TRBV5-4 to TRBJ2-3; D might be TRBD1 (5 bases). V was cut by 5 bases and J by 1 base, with 14 bases left in between. The CDR3 length is 15 residues. Per germline, CDR1 SGHNT and CDR2 YYREEE (reference sequence). CDR3 in amino acids: CASRQLVRGTDTQYF. The CDR3 bases are TGTGCCAGCAGACAGCTGGTCAGGGGCACAGATACGCAGTATTTT.

Turning to this clone: This same CDR3 is encoded by further DNA sequences in the sample. The chain employs TRBV6-6 and TRBJ1-5; D unclear. From germline, CDR1 is MNHNY and CDR2 SVGAGI (reference sequence). V dropped 2 bases and J dropped 0 bases, with 5 bases sitting between them. CDR3 length: 14 residues. CDR3 sequence: CASSYGGSNQPQHF. CDR3 nucleotides: TGTGCCAGCAGTTACGGCGGTAGCAATCAGCCCCAGCATTTT.

The chain links TRBV30 to TRBJ2-1; D uncertain. V was trimmed by 4 bases and J by 0 bases, leaving 16 bases between them. In germline, CDR1 is GTSNPN, CDR2 SVGIG (reference sequence). This CDR3 comprises 16 residues. CDR3 nucleotide sequence: TGTGCCTGGACCCGGACGGGTTCTAGCTCCTACAATGAGCAGTTCTTC. This codes for CAWTRTGSSSYNEQFF.

The chain employs TRBV6-6 and TRBJ2-7; weak D call: TRBD2 (6 bases). Germline assignment: CDR1 MNHNY and CDR2 SVGAGI (reference sequence). The V end lost 8 bases, the J end lost 2 bases, and 16 bases lay between the germline ends. This CDR3 has 14 residues. CDR3 nucleotides: TGTGCCAGCCGGACCGGGACTTACACCTACGAGCAGTACTTC. Amino acids: CASRTGTYTYEQYF.

V gene TRBV9 combines with J gene TRBJ2-5, with D possibly being TRBD1 (5 bases). There are 15 residues in the CDR3. The V gene lost 3 bases and the J gene lost 5 bases, with 17 bases spanning the gap. From germline, CDR1 is SGDLS and CDR2 YYNGEE. CDR3 sequence: CASSGAQGLGETQYF. Written as DNA, the CDR3 is TGTGCCAGCAGCGGGGCCCAGGGTTTGGGGGAGACCCAGTACTTC.

For the CDR3, the DNA is TGTGCCAGCAGTAATACCCTACCCTACGAGCAGTACTTC. Protein product: CASSNTLPYEQYF. The genes are TRBV5-5 and TRBJ2-7; D is undetermined. The length of the CDR3 is 13 residues. V was shortened by 5 bases and J by 2 bases, with 11 bases between the two germline ends. Germline CDR1 reads SGHKS; CDR2 reads YYEKEE (reference sequence).

The chain joins TRBV6-4 to TRBJ2-2, with D uncertain. The CDR3 consists of 14 residues. Germline CDR1 reads MRHNA; CDR2 reads SNTAGT. The V gene lost 7 bases and the J gene lost 0 bases, with 9 bases spanning the gap. CDR3 bases: TGTGCCAGCAAGAGGTCAGCGAACACCGGGGAGCTGTTTTTT. Amino acid sequence: CASKRSANTGELFF.

The rearrangement uses TRBV7-3 and TRBJ1-2; D is possibly TRBD1 (5 bases). From germline, CDR1 is SGHTA and CDR2 FQGTGA. This CDR3 has 16 amino acids. Trimming stripped 1 base from V and 8 bases from J, with 20 bases between. The CDR3 sequence: CASSLKGPQGWEGYTF. The CDR3 coding sequence is TGTGCCAGCAGCTTAAAGGGGCCCCAGGGTTGGGAAGGCTACACCTTC.

The V call is TRBV5-1, the J call TRBJ1-1, with 10 nucleotides matching TRBD1. The trim removed 2 bases at V and 6 bases at J, leaving 7 bases unmatched. CDR1 is SGHRS, CDR2 YFSETQ, per germline. The length of the CDR3 is 15 residues. CDR3 residues: CASSLAGTGAAEAFF. In DNA form, the CDR3 reads TGCGCCAGCAGCTTAGCGGGGACAGGGGCCGCTGAAGCTTTCTTT.